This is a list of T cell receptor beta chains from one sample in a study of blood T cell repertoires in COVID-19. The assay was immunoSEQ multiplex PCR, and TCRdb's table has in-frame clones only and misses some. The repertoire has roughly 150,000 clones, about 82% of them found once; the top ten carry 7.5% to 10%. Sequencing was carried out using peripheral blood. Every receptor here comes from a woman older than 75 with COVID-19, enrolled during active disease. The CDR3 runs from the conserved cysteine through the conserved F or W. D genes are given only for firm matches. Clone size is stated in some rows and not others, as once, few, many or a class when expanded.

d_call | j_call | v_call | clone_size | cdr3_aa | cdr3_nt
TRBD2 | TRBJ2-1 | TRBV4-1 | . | CASSQAGGSYNEQFF | TGCGCCAGCAGCCAAGCGGGGGGTTCCTACAATGAGCAGTTCTTC
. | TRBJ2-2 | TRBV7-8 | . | CASSLAVPSNTGELFF | TGTGCCAGCAGCTTGGCCGTCCCTTCTAACACCGGGGAGCTGTTTTTT
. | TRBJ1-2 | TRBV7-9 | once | CASSLIGSYYGYTF | TGTGCCAGCAGCTTGATAGGGAGCTACTATGGCTACACCTTC
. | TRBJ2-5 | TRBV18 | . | CASSPAPTASPGETQYF | TGTGCCAGCTCACCCGCTCCGACAGCTTCTCCTGGGGAGACCCAGTACTTC
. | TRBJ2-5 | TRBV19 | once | CASSIAGGWETQYF | TGTGCCAGTAGTATAGCAGGGGGGTGGGAGACCCAGTACTTC
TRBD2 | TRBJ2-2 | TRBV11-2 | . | CASLARPGLAGGTGELFF | TGTGCCAGCCTCGCCCGACCGGGACTAGCGGGAGGGACCGGGGAGCTGTTTTTT
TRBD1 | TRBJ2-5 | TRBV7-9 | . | CASSSVDRSWETQYF | TGTGCCAGCAGCTCGGTGGACAGGTCATGGGAGACCCAGTACTTC
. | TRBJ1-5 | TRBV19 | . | CASNDRGNQPQHF | TGTGCCAGTAATGACAGAGGTAATCAGCCCCAGCATTTT
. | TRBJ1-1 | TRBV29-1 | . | CSGGATGFSEAFF | TGCAGCGGGGGGGCCACAGGATTCTCTGAAGCTTTCTTT
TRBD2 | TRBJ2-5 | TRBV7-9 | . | CASSQGLAGQETQYF | TGTGCCAGCAGCCAAGGACTAGCGGGCCAAGAGACCCAGTACTTC
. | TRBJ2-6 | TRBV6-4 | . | CASSRSSGANVLTF | TGTGCCAGTTCACGGAGCTCTGGGGCCAACGTCCTGACTTTC
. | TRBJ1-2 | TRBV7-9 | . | CASSLDAGLRGYTF | TGTGCCAGCAGCTTGGACGCGGGACTCCGTGGCTACACCTTC
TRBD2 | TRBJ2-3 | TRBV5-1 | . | CASTQRGAGVDTQYF | TGCGCCAGCACGCAGCGGGGAGCGGGAGTAGATACGCAGTATTTT
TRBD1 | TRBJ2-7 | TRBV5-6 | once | CASSSSPGSGQLIFYEQYF | TGTGCCAGCAGCTCCTCCCCGGGGTCGGGACAGTTAATTTTCTACGAGCAGTACTTC
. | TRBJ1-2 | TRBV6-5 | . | CASSYSKPASGGYTF | TGTGCCAGCAGTTACTCGAAGCCCGCCTCCGGGGGCTACACCTTC
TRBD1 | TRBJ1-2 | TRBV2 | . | CASSEGGQGGYGYTF | TGTGCCAGCAGTGAAGGCGGACAGGGCGGCTATGGCTACACCTTC